This T cell receptor (beta chain) was obtained from a study of cytomegalovirus exposure and HLA in healthy donors. Background on the study: The 120 validation repertoires, a later analysis reported, used the same platform as the 600 to 700 repertoires from the first cohort. Whole-study findings and limits: The study found most TCR sequences rare, yet found some public TCRs in many donors.

Of note for this clone: No antigen is known for it.

With V trimmed by 4 bases and J by 0 bases, 6 bases remained unmatched. CDR3 length: 14 amino acids. Germline CDR1 GTSNPN, CDR2 SVGIG (reference sequence). Clones were sequenced by immunoSEQ multiplex PCR, and TCRdb holds only the in-frame ones, with some missing. The table shows under 150,000 clones, with more than 85% occurring only once. The chain couples TRBV30 to TRBJ2-7, with 7 bases lining up with TRBD2. The sequence derives from a man aged 18 to 30 in good health and CMV-seropositive. What was sequenced was PBMCs. The DNA of the CDR3 is TGTGCCTGGACCCGCGGGGGAATCTCCTACGAGCAGTACTTC. Translating gives CAWTRGGISYEQYF.